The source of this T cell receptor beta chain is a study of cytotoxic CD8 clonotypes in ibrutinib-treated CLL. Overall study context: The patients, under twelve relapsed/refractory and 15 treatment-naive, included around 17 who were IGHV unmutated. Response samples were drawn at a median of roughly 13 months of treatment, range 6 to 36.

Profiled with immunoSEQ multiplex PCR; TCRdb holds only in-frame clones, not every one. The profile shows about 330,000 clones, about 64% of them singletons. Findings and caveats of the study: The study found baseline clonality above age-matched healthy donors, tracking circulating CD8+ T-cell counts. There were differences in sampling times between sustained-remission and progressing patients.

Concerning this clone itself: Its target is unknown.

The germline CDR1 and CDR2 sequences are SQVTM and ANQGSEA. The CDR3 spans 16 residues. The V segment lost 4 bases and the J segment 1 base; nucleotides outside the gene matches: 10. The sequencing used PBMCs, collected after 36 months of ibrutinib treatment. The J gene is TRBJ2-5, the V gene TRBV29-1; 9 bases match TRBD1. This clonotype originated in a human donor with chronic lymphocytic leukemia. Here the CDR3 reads CSVADVGTGIQETQYF. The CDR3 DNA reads TGCAGCGTTGCAGATGTTGGGACAGGGATCCAAGAGACCCAGTACTTC. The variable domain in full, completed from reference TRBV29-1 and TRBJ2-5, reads SAVISQKPSRDICQRGTSLTIQCQVDSQVTMMFWYRQQPGQSLTLIATANQGSEATYESGFVIDKFPISRPNLTFSTLTVSNMSPEDSSIYLCSVADVGTGIQETQYFGPGTRLLVL.